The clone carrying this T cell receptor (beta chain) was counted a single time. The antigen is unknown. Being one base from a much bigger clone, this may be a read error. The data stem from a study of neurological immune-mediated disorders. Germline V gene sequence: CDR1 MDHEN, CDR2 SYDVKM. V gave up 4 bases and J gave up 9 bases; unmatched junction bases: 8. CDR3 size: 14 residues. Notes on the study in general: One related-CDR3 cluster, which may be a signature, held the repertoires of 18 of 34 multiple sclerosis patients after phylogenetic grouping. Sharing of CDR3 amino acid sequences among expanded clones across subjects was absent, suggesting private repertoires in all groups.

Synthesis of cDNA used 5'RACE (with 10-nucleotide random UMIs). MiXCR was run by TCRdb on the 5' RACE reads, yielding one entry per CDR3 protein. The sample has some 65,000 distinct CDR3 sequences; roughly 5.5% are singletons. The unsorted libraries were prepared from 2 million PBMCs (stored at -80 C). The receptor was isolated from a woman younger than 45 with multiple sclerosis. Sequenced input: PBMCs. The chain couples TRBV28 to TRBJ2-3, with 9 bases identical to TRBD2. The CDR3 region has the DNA TGTGCCAGCAGTTCCGGGACTAGCAGGACCACGCAGTATTTT. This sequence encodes CASSSGTSRTTQYF.